These T cell receptor beta chains were read from a single sample in a study of blood T cell repertoires in COVID-19. TCRdb's table, derived via immunoSEQ multiplex PCR, lists solely in-frame clones and lacks some. The sample carries some 180,000 clones, about 85% recorded once. Material for sequencing was PBMCs or T cells enriched from blood (not recorded which). The receptors were gathered from a man aged 35-49 years who had recovered from COVID-19. Both conserved end residues are part of each CDR3. Fields, in order: CDR3 length, V gene, clone size, D gene, J gene, CDR3 protein, CDR3 DNA. A D gene is named only where the DNA matches it firmly. Size is omitted from some rows. Given values are once, few, many or a class for expanded clones.

16	TRBV7-9	once	-	TRBJ2-1	CASSLGGGPYYNEQFF	TGTGCCAGCAGCTTAGGGGGAGGCCCTTACTACAATGAGCAGTTCTTC
15	TRBV7-9	-	-	TRBJ1-4	CASAPGTQNNEKLFF	TGTGCCAGCGCTCCCGGGACTCAAAATAATGAAAAACTGTTTTTT
17	TRBV7-8	-	-	TRBJ1-2	CASSFSLRRDSDYGYTF	TGTGCCAGCAGCTTCTCGCTGAGGCGGGATTCTGACTATGGCTACACCTTC
14	TRBV5-1	-	-	TRBJ2-5	CASSLAGIQETQYF	TGCGCCAGCAGCTTGGCGGGGATCCAAGAGACCCAGTACTTC
16	TRBV11-3	-	-	TRBJ1-6	CASSLTGSSYNSPLHF	TGTGCCAGCAGTCTCACAGGGAGCTCCTATAATTCACCCCTCCACTTT
11	TRBV29-1	-	-	TRBJ1-1	CSVGQNTEAFF	TGCAGCGTAGGACAGAACACTGAAGCTTTCTTT
16	TRBV10-3	once	-	TRBJ1-5	CAISERTADSNQPQHF	TGTGCCATCAGTGAGCGGACAGCAGATAGCAATCAGCCCCAGCATTTT
12	TRBV7-2	-	TRBD1	TRBJ2-7	CASSFTGDEQYF	TGTGCCAGCAGCTTCACAGGGGACGAGCAGTACTTC
14	TRBV7-9	-	-	TRBJ2-7	CASSKEPPTGEQYF	TGTGCCAGCAGCAAGGAACCCCCCACGGGGGAGCAGTACTTC
15	TRBV18	-	TRBD2	TRBJ2-7	CASSPEGLAVSEQYF	TGTGCCAGCTCACCAGAAGGACTAGCGGTTAGTGAGCAGTACTTC
13	TRBV4-1	-	-	TRBJ2-1	CASSSEVYNEQFF	TGCGCCAGCTCCAGCGAGGTCTACAATGAGCAGTTCTTC
15	TRBV5-1	-	-	TRBJ1-1	CASSLSQVGNTEAFF	TGCGCCAGCAGCTTGAGCCAGGTGGGGAACACTGAAGCTTTCTTT
16	TRBV24-1	once	TRBD2	TRBJ2-5	CATSDLRRGGIETQYF	TGTGCCACCAGTGATTTGAGGCGGGGGGGCATTGAGACCCAGTACTTC
14	TRBV19	-	TRBD2	TRBJ2-1	CASSIEGLANEQFF	TGTGCCAGTAGTATAGAGGGACTAGCCAATGAGCAGTTCTTC
21	TRBV29-1	-	TRBD2	TRBJ2-3	CSVGGRQGLAGVFRDTDTQYF	TGCAGCGTTGGCGGACGGCAGGGACTAGCGGGAGTCTTCAGGGACACAGATACGCAGTATTTT
16	TRBV9	-	TRBD2	TRBJ2-3	CASSVAAGGPTDTQYF	TGTGCCAGCAGCGTAGCTGCGGGGGGGCCCACAGATACGCAGTATTTT
14	TRBV19	-	-	TRBJ1-6	CASSTGGSNSPLHF	TGTGCCAGTAGTACCGGGGGAAGTAATTCACCCCTCCACTTT
16	TRBV7-2	-	TRBD1	TRBJ2-2	CASSPRRTGRSGKLFF	TGTGCCAGCAGCCCAAGAAGGACAGGCAGAAGTGGAAAGCTGTTTTTT
15	TRBV4-1	-	-	TRBJ1-2	CASSQVRGGMYGYTF	TGCGCCAGCAGCCAAGTGCGGGGGGGGATGTATGGCTACACCTTC
15	TRBV27	-	-	TRBJ2-1	CASSSAQSSYNEQFF	TGTGCCAGCAGTTCTGCACAAAGCTCCTACAATGAGCAGTTCTTC
14	TRBV7-8	-	TRBD1	TRBJ1-5	CASSKTGGHQPQHF	TGTGCCAGCAGCAAGACAGGGGGCCATCAGCCCCAGCATTTT
11	TRBV28	-	-	TRBJ2-1	CASSLGLEQFF	TGTGCCAGCAGTTTGGGGCTTGAGCAGTTCTTC
12	TRBV29-1	-	TRBD1	TRBJ1-5	CSVGQAGQPQHF	TGCAGCGTCGGACAGGCAGGTCAGCCCCAGCATTTT
16	TRBV19	-	TRBD1	TRBJ1-2	CASSGPRQGPTYGYTF	TGTGCCAGTAGTGGCCCTCGACAGGGGCCAACCTATGGCTACACCTTC
16	TRBV3-1/TRBV3-2	-	-	TRBJ1-5	CASSQDRGSGNQPQHF	TGTGCCAGCAGCCAAGATCGAGGATCTGGCAATCAGCCCCAGCATTTT
16	TRBV7-2	-	TRBD2	TRBJ2-5	CASSLGTAGGQETQYF	TGTGCCAGCAGCTTAGGTACAGCGGGGGGACAAGAGACCCAGTACTTC
14	TRBV29-1	-	-	TRBJ2-7	CSAQTGVGSYEQYF	TGCAGCGCACAGACAGGAGTTGGTTCCTACGAGCAGTACTTC
14	TRBV2	-	TRBD1	TRBJ1-5	CASSGDSRLQPQHF	TGTGCCAGCAGTGGGGACAGTCGCCTGCAGCCCCAGCATTTT
15	TRBV9	-	-	TRBJ2-7	CASSVEGVKVDEQYF	TGTGCCAGCAGCGTAGAAGGGGTGAAGGTCGACGAGCAGTACTTC
15	TRBV7-3	-	TRBD2	TRBJ2-3	CASSLLAGADDTQYF	TGTGCCAGCAGCCTACTAGCGGGAGCTGACGATACGCAGTATTTT
16	TRBV2	-	TRBD2	TRBJ2-1	CATQAGLAGAFNEQFF	TGTGCCACACAAGCTGGACTAGCGGGAGCCTTCAATGAGCAGTTCTTC
15	TRBV28	-	TRBD1	TRBJ1-4	CASSLVGQQNEKLFF	TGTGCCAGCAGTTTGGTGGGACAGCAAAATGAAAAACTGTTTTTT
15	TRBV13	-	-	TRBJ2-1	CASSLGQGSYNEQFF	TGTGCCAGCAGCTTAGGGCAGGGATCTTACAATGAGCAGTTCTTC
13	TRBV25-1	few	-	TRBJ1-3	CASSGHSGNTIYF	TGTGCCAGCAGTGGGCACTCTGGAAACACCATATATTTT
13	TRBV30	-	-	TRBJ1-1	CAWGPSRNTEAFF	TGTGCCTGGGGACCGAGTCGAAACACTGAAGCTTTCTTT
14	TRBV29-1	-	-	TRBJ1-1	CSVAYSGVNTEAFF	TGCAGCGTTGCTTATTCAGGGGTGAACACTGAAGCTTTCTTT